This TCR beta chain originates from a study of post-analysis software for immune sequencing data. Study outcomes and limitations: A handful of TRBV segments were significantly more frequent in patients than in controls. TRBV5-6, TRBV5-1 and TRBV20-1 were among these segments. F-measure co-clustering was strong for batch-matched samples.

TCR beta libraries were prepared from cDNA with unique molecular identifiers. TCRdb re-derived calls from the PCR reads in MiXCR, one entry per CDR3 protein. Here the sample spans roughly 870,000 distinct CDR3 sequences, about 50% being singletons. CDR1 and CDR2 from the germline V gene are SGHRS and YFSETQ. The CDR3 spans 12 residues. The ends were cut back, 2 bases at V and 9 bases at J, with 9 bases in the middle. Worth noting for this clonotype: What it binds is unknown.

This receptor was identified in a girl aged 10-17 years with multiple sclerosis. The chain carries TRBV5-1 and TRBJ2-1; D may be TRBD1 (6 bases). Sequencing was done on a sample of blood. The CDR3 spells CASSLQGTEQFF. DNA of the CDR3: TGCGCCAGCAGCTTACAGGGTACTGAGCAGTTCTTC.